Each of the 20 T cell receptor beta chains below was sequenced from the same sample in a study of blood T cell repertoires in COVID-19. TCRdb's copy holds only in-frame clones and misses some; the assay was immunoSEQ multiplex PCR. The sample records some 100,000 clones, 70% to 90% being singletons. The material sequenced was peripheral blood. These receptors came from a woman aged 70-85 years with acute or convalescent COVID-19.

This clone was recorded a few times. The chain carries TRBV19 and TRBJ2-2; 9 bases are shared with TRBD1. Germline CDR1 reads LNHDA; CDR2 reads SQIVND (reference sequence). This CDR3 has 13 residues. V gave up 7 bases and J gave up 6 bases; unmatched junction bases: 3. The CDR3 coding sequence is TGTGCCAGTAACAGGGGGCGGGCCGGGGAGCTGTTTTTT. Protein sequence: CASNRGRAGELFF.

The gene calls are TRBV27 and TRBJ1-1; 8 bases map to TRBD1. The trim removed 7 bases at V and 3 bases at J, leaving 10 bases unmatched. Germline assignment: CDR1 MNHEY and CDR2 SMNVEV (reference sequence). The CDR3 extends over 15 amino acids. This chain's CDR3 is CASTLRTGGDTEAFF. Here the CDR3 DNA reads TGTGCCAGCACCCTCCGAACAGGGGGAGACACTGAAGCTTTCTTT.

The chain joins TRBV5-1 to TRBJ2-7; 11 nucleotides match TRBD2. The CDR3 is 19 residues long. The germline V gene has CDR1 SGHRS and CDR2 YFSETQ. The trim removed 1 base at V and 6 bases at J, leaving 18 bases unmatched. DNA of the CDR3: TGCGCCAGCAGCTTGAGTGATAGCGGGAGGGCCGGGATTAAAGTCGAGCAGTACTTC. The encoded protein is CASSLSDSGRAGIKVEQYF.

The CDR3 DNA sequence: TGTGCCAGCAGCTTAGAGCCGGACATGTCCTACGAGCAGTACTTC. Amino acid sequence: CASSLEPDMSYEQYF. The chain carries TRBV7-2 and TRBJ2-7; possibly TRBD1 for D (5 bases). CDR1 SGHTA and CDR2 FQGNSA come from the germline V gene. The CDR3 has 15 amino acids. V lost 1 base, J lost 1 base, and 11 bases lay in between.

The V gene is TRBV4-1, the J gene TRBJ1-2; D ambiguous. Deletions cut 0 bases from V and 2 bases from J, with 16 bases between. Germline lookup yields CDR1 MGHRA and CDR2 YSYEKL. This CDR3 spans 17 amino acids. The CDR3 loop is CASSQDLGAVRNYGYTF. In DNA, the CDR3 is TGCGCCAGCAGCCAAGATCTGGGAGCGGTTAGGAACTATGGCTACACCTTC.

The chain joins TRBV7-9 to TRBJ2-1, with D uncertain. Deletions cut 3 bases from V and 7 bases from J, with 16 bases between. CDR3 length: 15 residues. CDR1 and CDR2 from the germline V gene are SEHNR and FQNEAQ (reference sequence). The CDR3 coding sequence is TGTGCCAGCAGCTTTACGACAACACCTTGGAATGAGCAGTTCTTC. The encoded protein is CASSFTTTPWNEQFF.

The chain employs TRBV27 and TRBJ2-1; TRBD1 agrees at 10 bases. Germline CDR1 is MNHEY and CDR2 is SMNVEV (reference sequence). The trim removed 2 bases at V and 4 bases at J, leaving 5 bases unmatched. The CDR3 length is 16 residues. DNA for the CDR3: TGTGCCAGCAGTTTAATCGGGACAGGGGCATACAATGAGCAGTTCTTC. Its translation is CASSLIGTGAYNEQFF.

The gene calls are TRBV6-5 and TRBJ1-5; 8 positions match TRBD1. Per the germline V gene, CDR1 is MNHEY and CDR2 is SVGAGI. The CDR3 totals 15 residues. V dropped 6 bases and J dropped 7; count of bases not matched to a gene: 11. The CDR3 spells CASSIKQGARQPQHF. CDR3 nucleotides: TGTGCCAGCAGCATCAAGCAGGGGGCGCGGCAGCCCCAGCATTTT.

In DNA form, the CDR3 reads TGTGCCAGCAGCAAGGGACTAGGGACCAATGAGCAGTTCTTC. It specifies CASSKGLGTNEQFF. The V and J genes are TRBV5-6 and TRBJ2-1; 8 nucleotides match TRBD2. The junction had 6 bases not matched to a gene; V was cut back by 4 bases and J by 6 bases. The CDR3 runs to 14 residues. The germline V gene encodes CDR1 SGHDT and CDR2 YYEEEE.

The count of this clone is one. The CDR3 region has the DNA TGTGCCAGCAGCCCCGCGGGAGGGCGTAACAATGAGCAGTTCTTC. This codes for CASSPAGGRNNEQFF. The rearrangement joins TRBV7-3 to TRBJ2-1; 9 bases are shared with TRBD2. Losses at the gene ends were 5 bases for V and 5 bases for J; bases not matched to a gene: 7. The germline CDR1 and CDR2 sequences are SGHTA and FQGTGA. The CDR3 has 15 amino acids.

The genes are TRBV19 and TRBJ2-3; D is uncertain. Germline-derived CDR1 and CDR2 are LNHDA and SQIVND (reference sequence). This CDR3 has 14 amino acids. V lost 3 bases, J lost 1 base, and 8 bases lay in between. CDR3 residues: CASSIQAGTDTQYF. The CDR3 bases are TGTGCCAGTAGTATTCAGGCAGGCACAGATACGCAGTATTTT. The variable domain in full, completed from reference TRBV19 and TRBJ2-3, reads DGGITQSPKYLFRKEGQNVTLSCEQNLNHDAMYWYRQDPGQGLRLIYYSQIVNDFQKGDIAEGYSVSREKKESFPLTVTSAQKNPTAFYLCASSIQAGTDTQYFGPGTRLTVL.

V is TRBV3-1 (or the pseudogene TRBV3-2) and J is TRBJ2-5; TRBD2 matches 7 bases. V lost 3 bases to trimming and J lost 2 bases; unmatched junction nucleotides: 12. Germline V gives CDR1 LGHDT, CDR2 YNNKEL (reference sequence). The CDR3 runs 17 residues. CDR3 in DNA: TGTGCCAGCAGCCATTTTCCAACGCCTAGCGGACAAGAGACCCAGTACTTC. Translated, it gives CASSHFPTPSGQETQYF.

The rearrangement links TRBV5-1 to TRBJ2-3, with 7 bases identical to TRBD2. This CDR3 has 13 amino acids. The junction had 7 bases not matched to a gene; V was cut back by 7 bases and J by 5 bases. Germline V gene data show CDR1 as SGHRS and CDR2 as YFSETQ. CDR3 DNA: TGCGCCAGCTCATTGGCGGGGGAAGATACGCAGTATTTT. Translating gives CASSLAGEDTQYF. The variable domain in full, completed from reference TRBV5-1 and TRBJ2-3, reads KAGVTQTPRYLIKTRGQQVTLSCSPISGHRSVSWYQQTPGQGLQFLFEYFSETQRNKGNFPGRFSGRQFSNSRSEMNVSTLELGDSALYLCASSLAGEDTQYFGPGTRLTVL.

The rearrangement joins TRBV4-1 to TRBJ2-7; D gene uncertain. Germline values: CDR1 MGHRA, CDR2 YSYEKL. V lost 6 bases to trimming and J lost 0 bases, with 9 bases between them. The CDR3 is 13 residues long. The CDR3 sequence is CASRAVGSYEQYF. The CDR3 coding sequence is TGCGCCAGCAGAGCTGTTGGCTCCTACGAGCAGTACTTC.

The gene calls are TRBV19 and TRBJ1-1, with D maybe TRBD1 (6 bases). The CDR3 spans 14 residues. CDR1 is LNHDA and CDR2 is SQIVND in the germline V gene (reference sequence). V gave up 4 bases and J gave up 0 bases, with 9 bases separating them. The CDR3 DNA sequence: TGTGCCAGTAGTAGACAGGTACTGAACACTGAAGCTTTCTTT. Its translation: CASSRQVLNTEAFF.

The CDR3 DNA reads TGTGCCGGCCAAAACAGGGAGTCCTACGAGCAGTACTTC. It translates to CAGQNRESYEQYF. The V and J genes are TRBV2 and TRBJ2-7; possibly TRBD1 for D (6 bases). V lost 11 bases to trimming and J lost 1 base, with 15 bases between them. The germline gives CDR1 SNHLY, CDR2 FYNNEI. The CDR3 has 13 amino acids.

The gene calls are TRBV6-2 or TRBV6-3 and TRBJ2-1; D might be TRBD1 (6 bases). The V gene's germline CDR1 is MNHEY and CDR2 SVGEGT. This CDR3 is built from 16 residues. The V end was cut by 5 bases, the J end by 2 bases, with 16 bases between. CDR3 nucleotides: TGTGCCAGCAGTCCAGTGGGGGCTAGCACCTACAATGAGCAGTTCTTC. Amino acid sequence: CASSPVGASTYNEQFF.

The genes are TRBV19 and TRBJ1-5; D is unclear. V lost 5 bases and J 6 bases, leaving 14 bases between the germline ends. CDR1 and CDR2 (germline): LNHDA, SQIVND (reference sequence). The CDR3 extends over 14 amino acids. This CDR3 is CASSREKYGQPQHF. Here the CDR3 DNA reads TGTGCCAGTAGTCGGGAAAAATATGGTCAGCCCCAGCATTTT.

V is TRBV28 and J is TRBJ2-7; D uncertain. Germline V gives CDR1 MDHEN, CDR2 SYDVKM. This CDR3 comprises 14 residues. Trimming took 5 bases from V and 9 from J, leaving 20 bases between them. The CDR3 coding sequence is TGTGCCAGCAGTGAATCGGCCAGCCGAGGCGGGCAGTACTTC. Its translation is CASSESASRGGQYF.

V is TRBV18 and J is TRBJ2-7; 8 bases are shared with TRBD1. The germline CDR1 and CDR2 sequences are KGHSH and LQKENI. The CDR3 contains 12 residues. V was clipped by 5 bases and J by 6 bases; unmatched bases: 3. The CDR3 DNA reads TGTGCCAGCTCAACCGGACAGGGCGAGCAGTACTTC. Protein: CASSTGQGEQYF.